The 17 T cell receptor beta chains below all came from one sample that was sequenced in a study of T cell responses to AZD1222 COVID-19 vaccine. Clones were read by immunoSEQ multiplex PCR, and TCRdb kept only the in-frame ones, dropping some. The sample lists tens of thousands of clones; approximately 93% were seen once. The sample in question was peripheral blood, obtained on day 0 of AZD1222 vaccination. These receptors were collected from an adult in good health.

This clone has only one observation. The V and J genes are TRBV3-1 (or the pseudogene TRBV3-2) and TRBJ1-2; tentative D call: TRBD1 (6 bases). V was clipped by 4 bases and J by 5 bases, with 20 bases between them. CDR1 is LGHDT, CDR2 YNNKEL, per germline (reference sequence). CDR3 length: 16 residues. CDR3 in DNA: TGTGCCAGCAGCCTTCCGGACCGGGACACCAATTATGGCTACACCTTC. Its protein is CASSLPDRDTNYGYTF.

V is TRBV2 and J is TRBJ2-4, with D perhaps TRBD1 (5 bases). The CDR3 is made up of 15 amino acids. Trimming shortened V by 9 bases and J by 0 bases, and 15 bases separated the two germline ends. The germline CDR1 and CDR2 sequences are SNHLY and FYNNEI. DNA of the CDR3: TGTGCCAGTTCAGGGAATGGGGTAGCCAAAAACATTCAGTACTTC. It specifies CASSGNGVAKNIQYF.

Only a few counts were recorded for this clone. V usage is TRBV15 and J usage is TRBJ2-5; 9 nucleotides agree with TRBD1. Germline V lookup: CDR1 LNHNV, CDR2 YYDKDF (reference sequence). V was pared by 0 bases and J by 4 bases, with 6 bases of the junction left unmatched. This CDR3 has 16 amino acids. CDR3 sequence reads: CATSRDWTGAGETQYF. The CDR3 DNA is TGTGCCACCAGCAGAGATTGGACAGGGGCAGGAGAGACCCAGTACTTC.

This clone is a singleton in its sample. V and J are TRBV27 and TRBJ1-2, with TRBD1 as a possible D gene (5 bases). Between the trimmed V and J ends, which lost 3 bases and 7 bases, there was a span of 15 bases. This CDR3 has 14 residues. In germline, CDR1 is MNHEY, CDR2 SMNVEV (reference sequence). As DNA, the CDR3 is TGTGCCAGCAGTTTGGGGGATCATGGTTTTGGCTACACCTTC. It is translated as CASSLGDHGFGYTF.

The rearrangement uses TRBV6-2 or TRBV6-3 and TRBJ2-1; 10 nucleotides agree with TRBD2. CDR3 length: 15 residues. Looked up from germline, CDR1 is MNHEY and CDR2 is SVGEGT. Trimming took 6 bases from V and 4 from J; bases not matched to a gene: 6. The CDR3 sequence: CASSFGLAVYNEQFF. CDR3 DNA: TGTGCCAGCAGCTTTGGACTAGCGGTTTACAATGAGCAGTTCTTC.

This clone has just one count. This chain uses TRBV6-5 with TRBJ2-3; TRBD2 agrees at 8 bases. Germline loops: CDR1 MNHEY, CDR2 SVGAGI. The CDR3 has 16 amino acids. V trimming: 0 bases; J trimming: 2 bases; junction bases outside the gene matches: 4. The CDR3 nucleotides are TGTGCCAGCAGTTACTCGAGTAGCGGGGTCACAGATACGCAGTATTTT. Protein sequence: CASSYSSSGVTDTQYF.

This clone was counted only a few times. The rearrangement uses TRBV5-1 and TRBJ1-2; no definite D call. This CDR3 contains 15 residues. V was pared by 3 bases and J by 7 bases, with 19 bases between. Per the germline V gene, CDR1 is SGHRS and CDR2 is YFSETQ. The CDR3 nucleotides read TGCGCCAGCAGCTCAGAGTTTAGAAGGGCCTCTGGCTACACCTTC. Translation gives CASSSEFRRASGYTF.

The gene calls are TRBV19 and TRBJ1-5; TRBD1 agrees at 11 bases. Germline CDR1 LNHDA, CDR2 SQIVND (reference sequence). The CDR3 runs 14 residues. Trimming at V came to 7 bases and at J to 6 bases, leaving 5 bases not matched to a gene. For the CDR3, the DNA is TGTGCCAGTAATATTGGACAGGGGGCTCAGCCCCAGCATTTT. Translation gives CASNIGQGAQPQHF.

This rearrangement joins TRBV28 to TRBJ2-5; D gene uncertain. V was cut by 3 bases and J by 5 bases, with 7 bases left in between. The CDR3 extends over 12 amino acids. Looked up from germline, CDR1 is MDHEN and CDR2 is SYDVKM. CDR3 bases: TGTGCCAGCAGTTTTTGGGTGGAGACCCAGTACTTC. This gives the protein CASSFWVETQYF. Full variable domain (rest looked up from reference TRBV28 and TRBJ2-5): DVKVTQSSRYLVKRTGEKVFLECVQDMDHENMFWYRQDPGLGLRLIYFSYDVKMKEKGDIPEGYSVSREKKERFSLILESASTNQTSMYLCASSFWVETQYFGPGTRLLVL.

The rearrangement uses TRBV7-9 and TRBJ1-1, with 9 nucleotides matching TRBD1. Losses at the gene ends were 3 bases for V and 5 bases for J; bases not matched to a gene: 4. Per germline, CDR1 SEHNR and CDR2 FQNEAQ (reference sequence). The CDR3 is 14 amino acids. CDR3 protein: CASSLGQGYTEAFF. The CDR3 DNA reads TGTGCCAGCAGCTTGGGACAGGGATATACTGAAGCTTTCTTT.

The chain couples TRBV7-9 to TRBJ1-1; 7 nucleotides align to TRBD1. This CDR3 is 15 amino acids long. In germline, CDR1 is SEHNR, CDR2 FQNEAQ (reference sequence). Germline trimming cut 5 bases from V and 6 bases from J; bases unmatched to any gene: 12. This CDR3 is CASSLSTGNFAEAFF. CDR3 bases: TGTGCCAGCAGCCTGTCGACAGGGAATTTTGCTGAAGCTTTCTTT.

The rearrangement links TRBV18 to TRBJ2-3; TRBD1 agrees at 7 bases. Trimming at V came to 0 bases and at J to 2 bases, leaving 5 bases not matched to a gene. The germline CDR1 and CDR2 sequences are KGHSH and LQKENI. The CDR3 runs 16 residues. The DNA for the CDR3 is TGTGCCAGCTCACCACCGGCAGGGGGTAACACAGATACGCAGTATTTT. Translated: CASSPPAGGNTDTQYF.

V gene TRBV5-1 combines with J gene TRBJ2-1; 8 nucleotides align to TRBD2. The CDR3 is 15 amino acids. J lost 6 bases, V lost 2 bases, and 7 bases had no gene match. Germline V CDR1 and CDR2: SGHRS, YFSETQ. CDR3 loop: CASSFGGATFNEQFF. The DNA for the CDR3 is TGCGCCAGCAGCTTCGGGGGGGCTACTTTCAATGAGCAGTTCTTC.

This clone was picked up one time. The V call is TRBV6-5, the J call TRBJ1-2; 9 bases align to TRBD1. Germline trimming cut 6 bases from V and 0 bases from J; bases unmatched to any gene: 5. CDR1 is MNHEY and CDR2 is SVGAGI in the germline V gene. This CDR3 has 15 residues. The CDR3 here is CASRRTGEANYGYTF. The DNA of the CDR3 is TGTGCCAGCAGGCGGACAGGGGAAGCTAACTATGGCTACACCTTC.

The chain is built from TRBV6-6 and TRBJ1-5; D unresolved. The germline V and J ends were trimmed by 2 bases and 0 bases, with 5 bases remaining between them. The CDR3 contains 14 residues. The germline CDR1 and CDR2 sequences are MNHNY and SVGAGI (reference sequence). Here the CDR3 DNA reads TGTGCCAGCAGTTACCTGAATAGCAATCAGCCCCAGCATTTT. It encodes CASSYLNSNQPQHF.

The chain combines TRBV12-3 or TRBV12-4 with TRBJ2-7, with D perhaps matching TRBD1 or TRBD2 (5 bases each). V lost 1 base and J 9 bases, leaving 10 bases between the germline ends. This CDR3 has 12 residues. The CDR3 DNA sequence: TGTGCCAGCAGTTTAGGGGCGAGGGGGCAGTACTTC. As protein: CASSLGARGQYF.

The chain uses TRBV11-2 and TRBJ2-7; maybe TRBD1 (6 bases). The V gene's germline CDR1 is SGHAT and CDR2 FQNNGV. Between the trimmed V and J ends, which lost 5 bases and 3 bases, there was a span of 17 bases. The CDR3 runs 15 residues. The CDR3: CASSTETGILYEQYF. The CDR3 DNA is TGTGCCAGCAGCACGGAAACAGGGATTCTCTACGAGCAGTACTTC.